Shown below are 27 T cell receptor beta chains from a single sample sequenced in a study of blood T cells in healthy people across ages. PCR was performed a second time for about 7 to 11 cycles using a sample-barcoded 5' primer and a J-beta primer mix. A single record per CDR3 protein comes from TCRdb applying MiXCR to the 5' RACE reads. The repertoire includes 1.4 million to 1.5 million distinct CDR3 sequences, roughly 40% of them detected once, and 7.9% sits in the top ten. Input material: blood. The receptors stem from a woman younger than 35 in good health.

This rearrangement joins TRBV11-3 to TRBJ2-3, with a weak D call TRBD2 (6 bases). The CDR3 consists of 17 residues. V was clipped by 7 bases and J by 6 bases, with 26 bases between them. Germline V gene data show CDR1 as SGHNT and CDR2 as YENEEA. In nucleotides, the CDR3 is TGTGCCAGCACCCTGCTATCCGTCAAGCGGGTGTGGGATACGCAGTATTTT. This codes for CASTLLSVKRVWDTQYF. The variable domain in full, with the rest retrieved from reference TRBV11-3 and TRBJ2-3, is EAGVVQSPRYKIIEKKQPVAFWCNPISGHNTLYWYLQNLGQGPELLIRYENEEAVDDSQLPKDRFSAERLKGVDSTLKIQPAELGDSAVYLCASTLLSVKRVWDTQYFGPGTRLTVL.

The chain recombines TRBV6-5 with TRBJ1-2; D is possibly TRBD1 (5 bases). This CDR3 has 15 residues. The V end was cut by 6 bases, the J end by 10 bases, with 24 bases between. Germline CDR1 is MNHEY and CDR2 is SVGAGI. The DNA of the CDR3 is TGTGCCAGCAGCCCTACGACCGACAGCCCGGGGACCTACACCTTC. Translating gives CASSPTTDSPGTYTF.

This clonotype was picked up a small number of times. The chain's CDR3 is CASSLNVDTQYF. The DNA for the CDR3 is TGCGCCAGCAGCTTGAATGTAGATACGCAGTATTTT. This chain joins TRBV5-1 and TRBJ2-3; D gene uncertain. This CDR3 is 12 amino acids long. The V end lost 1 base, the J end lost 5 bases, and 5 bases lay between the germline ends. Germline V CDR1 and CDR2: SGHRS, YFSETQ.

The CDR3 DNA is TGTGCCACCAGACCCTCCCTAGCGGAGCAAGAGACCCAGTACTTC. Amino acid sequence: CATRPSLAEQETQYF. The chain has TRBV15 and TRBJ2-7; 7 bases match TRBD2. The closer fit of TRBJ2-5 to the DNA end suggests the J call may be wrong. This CDR3 contains 15 residues. Germline V CDR1 and CDR2: LNHNV, YYDKDF (reference sequence).

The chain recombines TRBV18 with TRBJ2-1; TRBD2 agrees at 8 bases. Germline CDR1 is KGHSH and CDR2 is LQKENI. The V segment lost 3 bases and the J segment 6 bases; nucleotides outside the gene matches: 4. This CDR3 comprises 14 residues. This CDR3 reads CASSPDRGGNEQFF. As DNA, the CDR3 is TGTGCCAGCTCACCGGACCGGGGGGGCAATGAGCAGTTCTTC.

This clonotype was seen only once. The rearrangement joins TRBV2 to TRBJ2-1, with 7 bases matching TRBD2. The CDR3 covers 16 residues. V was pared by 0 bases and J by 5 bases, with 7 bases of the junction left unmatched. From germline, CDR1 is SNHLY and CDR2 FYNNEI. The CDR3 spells CASSEAGRGDHNEQFF. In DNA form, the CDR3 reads TGTGCCAGCAGTGAAGCGGGTCGGGGGGACCACAATGAGCAGTTCTTC. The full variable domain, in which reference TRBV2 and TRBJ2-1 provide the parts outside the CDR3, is EPEVTQTPSHQVTQMGQEVILRCVPISNHLYFYWYRQILGQKVEFLVSFYNNEISEKSEIFDDQFSVERPDGSNFTLKIRSTKLEDSAMYFCASSEAGRGDHNEQFFGPGTRLTVL.

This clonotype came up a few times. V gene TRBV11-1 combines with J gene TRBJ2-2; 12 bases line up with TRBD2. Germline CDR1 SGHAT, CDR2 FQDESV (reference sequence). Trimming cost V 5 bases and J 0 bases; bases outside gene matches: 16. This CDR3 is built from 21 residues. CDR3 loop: CASSARSGTSGRTANTGELFF. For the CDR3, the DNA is TGTGCCAGCAGCGCAAGATCCGGGACTAGCGGGCGCACCGCGAACACCGGGGAGCTGTTTTTT.

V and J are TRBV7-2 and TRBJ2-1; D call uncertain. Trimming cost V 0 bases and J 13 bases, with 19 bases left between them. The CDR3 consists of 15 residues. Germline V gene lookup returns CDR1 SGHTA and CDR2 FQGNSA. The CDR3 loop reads CASSLAAVGTETQFF. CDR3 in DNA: TGTGCCAGCAGCTTAGCGGCAGTAGGTACGGAGACCCAGTTCTTC.

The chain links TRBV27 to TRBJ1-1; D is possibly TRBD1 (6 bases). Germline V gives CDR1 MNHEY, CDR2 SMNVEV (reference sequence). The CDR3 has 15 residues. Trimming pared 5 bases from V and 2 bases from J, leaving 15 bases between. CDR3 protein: CASSGSRGLNTEAFF. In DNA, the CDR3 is TGTGCCAGCAGTGGCTCCAGGGGACTAAACACTGAAGCTTTCTTT.

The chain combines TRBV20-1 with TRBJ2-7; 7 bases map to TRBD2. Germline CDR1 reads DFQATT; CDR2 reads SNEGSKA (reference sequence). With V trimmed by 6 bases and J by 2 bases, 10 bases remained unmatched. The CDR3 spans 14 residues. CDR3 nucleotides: TGCAGTGCCCGAATCGGCACTAGCGCCTACGAGCAGTACTTC. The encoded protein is CSARIGTSAYEQYF.

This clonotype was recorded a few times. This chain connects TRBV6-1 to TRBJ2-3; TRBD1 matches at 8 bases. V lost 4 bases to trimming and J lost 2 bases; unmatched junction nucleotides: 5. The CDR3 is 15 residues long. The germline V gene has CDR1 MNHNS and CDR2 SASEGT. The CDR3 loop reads CASSGRTGLTDTQYF. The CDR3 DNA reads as TGTGCCAGCAGTGGGAGGACAGGGCTCACAGATACGCAGTATTTT.

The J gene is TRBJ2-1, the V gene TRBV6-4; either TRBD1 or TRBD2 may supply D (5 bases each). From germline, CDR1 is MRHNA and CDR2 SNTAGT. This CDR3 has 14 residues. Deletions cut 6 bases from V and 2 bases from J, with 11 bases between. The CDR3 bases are TGTGCCAGCAGCCGGGACCCCGCCTACAATGAGCAGTTCTTC. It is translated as CASSRDPAYNEQFF.

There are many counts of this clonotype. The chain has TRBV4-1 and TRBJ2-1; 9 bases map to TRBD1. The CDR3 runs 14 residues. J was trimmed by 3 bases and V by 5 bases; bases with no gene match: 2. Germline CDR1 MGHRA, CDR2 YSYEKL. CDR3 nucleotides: TGCGCCAGCAGCAAGGGACAGGGCTACAATGAGCAGTTCTTC. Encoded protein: CASSKGQGYNEQFF.

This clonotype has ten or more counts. The chain's CDR3 is CSVGPQSGDTQYF. As DNA, the CDR3 is TGCAGCGTTGGGCCCCAATCGGGAGATACGCAGTATTTT. The genes are TRBV29-1 and TRBJ2-3; D remains unclear. The germline CDR1 and CDR2 sequences are SQVTM and ANQGSEA. Trimming cost V 4 bases and J 5 bases, with 13 bases left between them. The CDR3 is made up of 13 amino acids.

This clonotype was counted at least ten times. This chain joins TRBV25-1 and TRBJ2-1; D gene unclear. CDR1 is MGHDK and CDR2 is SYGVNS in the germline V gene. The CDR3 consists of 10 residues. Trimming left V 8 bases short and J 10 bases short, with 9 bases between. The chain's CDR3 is CASGRAEQFF. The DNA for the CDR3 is TGTGCCAGCGGTAGGGCGGAGCAGTTCTTC.

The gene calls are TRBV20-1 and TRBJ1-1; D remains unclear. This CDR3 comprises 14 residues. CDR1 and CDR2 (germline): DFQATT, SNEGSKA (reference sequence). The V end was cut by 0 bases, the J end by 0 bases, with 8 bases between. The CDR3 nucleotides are TGCAGTGCTAGAGATTCCTTCATGAACACTGAAGCTTTCTTT. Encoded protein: CSARDSFMNTEAFF.

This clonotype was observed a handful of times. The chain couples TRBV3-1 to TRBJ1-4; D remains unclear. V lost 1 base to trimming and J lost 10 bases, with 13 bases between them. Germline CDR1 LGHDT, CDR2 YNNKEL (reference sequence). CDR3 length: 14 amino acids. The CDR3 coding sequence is TGTGCCAGCAGCCAAGCCCGGAGAGGTGGAAAACTGTTTTTT. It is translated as CASSQARRGGKLFF.

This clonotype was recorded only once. CDR3 sequence reads: CASSHMTSGRADEQFF. The CDR3 coding sequence is TGTGCCAGCAGCCACATGACTAGCGGGAGGGCCGATGAGCAGTTCTTC. The chain joins TRBV3-1 to TRBJ2-1; TRBD2 matches 14 bases. The CDR3 is 16 residues long. Germline V gives CDR1 LGHDT, CDR2 YNNKEL (reference sequence). The J segment lost 8 bases and the V segment lost 3 bases, leaving 6 bases of the junction unmatched.

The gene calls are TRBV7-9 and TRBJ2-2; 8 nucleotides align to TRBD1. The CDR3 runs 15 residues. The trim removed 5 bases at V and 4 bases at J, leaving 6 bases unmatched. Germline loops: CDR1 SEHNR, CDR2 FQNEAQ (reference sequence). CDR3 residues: CASSTQGAFTGELFF. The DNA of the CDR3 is TGTGCCAGCAGCACCCAGGGGGCATTCACCGGGGAGCTGTTTTTT.

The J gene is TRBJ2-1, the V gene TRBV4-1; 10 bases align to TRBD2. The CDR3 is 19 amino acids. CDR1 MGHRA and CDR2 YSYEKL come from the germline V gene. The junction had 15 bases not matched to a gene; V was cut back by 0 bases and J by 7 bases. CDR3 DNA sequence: TGCGCCAGCAGCCAAGATTACTATGGGCTAGCGGGAGTGGGGAATGAGCAGTTCTTC. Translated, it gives CASSQDYYGLAGVGNEQFF.

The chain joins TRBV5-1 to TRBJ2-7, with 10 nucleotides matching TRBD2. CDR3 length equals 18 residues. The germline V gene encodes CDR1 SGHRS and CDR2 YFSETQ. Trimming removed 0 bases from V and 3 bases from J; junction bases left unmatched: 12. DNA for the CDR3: TGCGCCAGCAGCTTGGAAGGAGCGGGGGGGCCAAGTTTCTACGAGCAGTACTTC. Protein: CASSLEGAGGPSFYEQYF.

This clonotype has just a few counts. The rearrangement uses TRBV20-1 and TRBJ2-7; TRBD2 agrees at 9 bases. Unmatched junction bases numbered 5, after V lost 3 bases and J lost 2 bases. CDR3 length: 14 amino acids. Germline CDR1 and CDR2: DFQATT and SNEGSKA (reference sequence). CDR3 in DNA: TGCAGTGCTAGTAAAGCGGGAGGCACCTACGAGCAGTACTTC. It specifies CSASKAGGTYEQYF.

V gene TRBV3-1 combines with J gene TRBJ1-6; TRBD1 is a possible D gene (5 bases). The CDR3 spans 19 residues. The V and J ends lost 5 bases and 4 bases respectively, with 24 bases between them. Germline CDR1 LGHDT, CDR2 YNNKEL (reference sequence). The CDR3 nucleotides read TGTGCCAGCAGCAAGGGGAATTCAATCCCGGATCTATATAATTCACCCCTCCACTTT. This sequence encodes CASSKGNSIPDLYNSPLHF.

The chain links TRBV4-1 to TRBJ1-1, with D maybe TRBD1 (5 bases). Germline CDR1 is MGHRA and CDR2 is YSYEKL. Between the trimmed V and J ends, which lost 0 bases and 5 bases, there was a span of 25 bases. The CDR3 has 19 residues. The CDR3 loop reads CASSQEWPGSFAFGTEAFF. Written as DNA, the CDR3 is TGCGCCAGCAGCCAAGAATGGCCAGGGAGCTTTGCGTTCGGGACTGAAGCTTTCTTT.

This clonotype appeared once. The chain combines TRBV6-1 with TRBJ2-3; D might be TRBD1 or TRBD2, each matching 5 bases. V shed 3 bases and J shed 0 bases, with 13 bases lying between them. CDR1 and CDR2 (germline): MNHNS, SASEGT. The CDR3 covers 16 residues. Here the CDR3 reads CASSDNEGPSTDTQYF. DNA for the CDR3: TGTGCCAGCAGTGATAATGAGGGGCCAAGCACAGATACGCAGTATTTT.

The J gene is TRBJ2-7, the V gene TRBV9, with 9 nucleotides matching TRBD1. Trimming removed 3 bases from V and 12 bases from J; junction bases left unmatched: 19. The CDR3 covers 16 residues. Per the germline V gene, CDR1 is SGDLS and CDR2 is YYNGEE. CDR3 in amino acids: CASSGGDREWENIRYF. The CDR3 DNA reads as TGTGCCAGCAGCGGAGGGGACAGGGAATGGGAAAACATTCGGTACTTC.

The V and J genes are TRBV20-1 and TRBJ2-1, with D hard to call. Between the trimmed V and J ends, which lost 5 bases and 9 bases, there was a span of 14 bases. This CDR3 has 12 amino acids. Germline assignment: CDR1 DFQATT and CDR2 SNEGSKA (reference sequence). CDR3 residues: CSAPRSESEQFF. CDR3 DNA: TGCAGTGCTCCAAGATCTGAGAGTGAGCAGTTCTTC.